The 13 T cell receptor beta chains below come from one sample, sequenced in a study of identical twins. TCRdb analysed the 5' RACE reads with MiXCR anew, one entry per CDR3 protein. The data show some 730,000 distinct CDR3 sequences, with about 20% seen just once and under 15% held by the top ten. The same specimen was also included in a second study, on T cells expressing NK-cell markers.

Sequencing input: PBMCs. The source of these receptors is a woman between 18 and 29 years old in good health.

This rearrangement joins TRBV7-2 to TRBJ2-3; D is perhaps TRBD1 or TRBD2 (5 bases each). Germline CDR1 is SGHTA and CDR2 is FQGNSA. The ends were cut back, 6 bases at V and 9 bases at J, with 22 bases in the middle. The CDR3 consists of 15 residues. In nucleotides, the CDR3 is TGTGCCAGCAGGAAATTAGTGGGACCATCGGACACGCAGTATTTT. It yields the protein CASRKLVGPSDTQYF. The full variable domain, rest sourced from reference TRBV7-2 and TRBJ2-3, is GAGVSQSPSNKVTEKGKDVELRCDPISGHTALYWYRQSLGQGLEFLIYFQGNSAPDKSGLPSDRFSAERTGGSVSTLTIQRTQQEDSAVYLCASRKLVGPSDTQYFGPGTRLTVL.

This clonotype has just a few counts. The chain is built from TRBV20-1 and TRBJ2-1, with 8 bases aligning to TRBD2. Trimming cost V 3 bases and J 1 base; bases outside gene matches: 2. CDR1 is DFQATT, CDR2 SNEGSKA, per germline (reference sequence). CDR3 size: 14 residues. CDR3 sequence (DNA): TGCAGTGCTAGCGGGGGGGTGTCCTACAATGAGCAGTTCTTC. Translated: CSASGGVSYNEQFF.

The chain combines TRBV10-3 with TRBJ2-3; no clear D gene. The germline V and J ends were trimmed by 8 bases and 1 base, with 13 bases remaining between them. This CDR3 has 14 residues. Germline assignment: CDR1 ENHRY and CDR2 SYGVKD. CDR3: CAIGWSTGTDTQYF. CDR3 in DNA: TGTGCCATCGGCTGGTCAACGGGCACAGATACGCAGTATTTT.

This chain links TRBV7-2 with TRBJ2-5, with D possibly matching TRBD1 (5 bases). Germline V lookup: CDR1 SGHTA, CDR2 FQGNSA. Trimming took off 3 bases at V and 0 bases at J, with 11 bases between the two ends. This CDR3 has 15 residues. CDR3 in amino acids: CASSFLREYQETQYF. Here the CDR3 DNA reads TGTGCCAGCAGCTTTCTCAGGGAATACCAAGAGACCCAGTACTTC.

In its sample, this clonotype was seen a few times. The chain couples TRBV20-1 to TRBJ2-3, with 12 bases matching TRBD2. This CDR3 region has 17 residues. Losses at the gene ends were 2 bases for V and 0 bases for J; bases not matched to a gene: 6. Per the germline V gene, CDR1 is DFQATT and CDR2 is SNEGSKA (reference sequence). The CDR3 reads CSARSLAGGPSTDTQYF. The CDR3 DNA sequence: TGCAGTGCTAGAAGTCTAGCGGGAGGGCCCAGCACAGATACGCAGTATTTT.

This chain links TRBV7-3 with TRBJ2-3; D perhaps matches TRBD1 (6 bases). Trimming removed 5 bases from V and 6 bases from J, with 15 bases in between. The CDR3 extends over 14 amino acids. Germline values: CDR1 SGHTA, CDR2 FQGTGA. The CDR3 spells CASSPGALRDTQYF. The DNA of the CDR3 is TGTGCCAGCAGCCCAGGGGCCCTCAGGGATACGCAGTATTTT.

The gene calls are TRBV20-1 and TRBJ2-1; 9 bases are a match to TRBD2. From germline, CDR1 is DFQATT and CDR2 SNEGSKA (reference sequence). The V gene end was trimmed by 4 bases and the J gene end by 8 bases; junction bases not matched to a gene: 9. The CDR3 covers 14 residues. The CDR3 DNA follows: TGCAGTGCTACCCGCGCTAGCGGGGCCTATGAGCAGTTCTTC. Its translation is CSATRASGAYEQFF.

This clonotype was detected only a few times. The chain combines TRBV9 with TRBJ2-1; 10 nucleotides align to TRBD2. Germline V gene sequence: CDR1 SGDLS, CDR2 YYNGEE. V was clipped by 0 bases and J by 9 bases; unmatched bases: 12. This CDR3 contains 17 residues. The CDR3 sequence: CASSVAPTSGVIGEQFF. The CDR3 nucleotides are TGTGCCAGCAGCGTAGCCCCCACTAGCGGGGTGATCGGTGAGCAGTTCTTC.

This rearrangement joins TRBV5-1 to TRBJ1-1; D not certain. V lost 2 bases, J lost 1 base, and 9 bases lay in between. CDR3 length: 14 residues. The germline CDR1 and CDR2 sequences are SGHRS and YFSETQ. The CDR3 protein is CASSFQTSNTEAFF. The CDR3 DNA reads TGCGCCAGCAGCTTTCAGACATCGAACACTGAAGCTTTCTTT. The full variable domain, in which reference TRBV5-1 and TRBJ1-1 provide the parts outside the CDR3, is KAGVTQTPRYLIKTRGQQVTLSCSPISGHRSVSWYQQTPGQGLQFLFEYFSETQRNKGNFPGRFSGRQFSNSRSEMNVSTLELGDSALYLCASSFQTSNTEAFFGQGTRLTVV.

The sample holds a few counts of this clonotype. This chain uses TRBV5-1 with TRBJ2-2; tentatively, D is TRBD1 (5 bases). Germline V CDR1 and CDR2: SGHRS, YFSETQ. With 1 base removed from V and 3 bases from J, the gap between germline ends came to 7 bases. The CDR3 length is 14 residues. The CDR3 region has the DNA TGCGCCAGCAGCTTGAGCAGGGACACCGGGGAGCTGTTTTTT. Translation gives CASSLSRDTGELFF.

The table lists this clonotype with many counts. V is TRBV12-3 or TRBV12-4 and J is TRBJ1-1; D unclear. This CDR3 spans 15 amino acids. V was shortened by 5 bases and J by 0 bases, with 13 bases between the two germline ends. The CDR3 region is CASSPGMIMNTEAFF. The CDR3 nucleotides read TGTGCCAGCAGTCCCGGGATGATCATGAACACTGAAGCTTTCTTT.

V gene TRBV5-1 combines with J gene TRBJ1-1, with 10 bases identical to TRBD1. Germline trimming cut 2 bases from V and 8 bases from J; bases unmatched to any gene: 12. Germline V lookup: CDR1 SGHRS, CDR2 YFSETQ. The CDR3 spans 16 residues. The CDR3 reads CASSLGVGDRGPEAFF. CDR3 coding DNA: TGCGCCAGCAGCTTAGGAGTTGGGGACAGGGGCCCCGAAGCTTTCTTT.

The chain's CDR3 is CASSLSNGGQRGSYNEQFF. CDR3 coding DNA: TGTGCCAGCAGCCTCTCAAATGGGGGACAGAGGGGCTCCTACAATGAGCAGTTCTTC. The V gene is TRBV11-2, the J gene TRBJ2-1, with 7 bases aligning to TRBD1. The V gene end was trimmed by 5 bases and the J gene end by 0 bases; junction bases not matched to a gene: 16. This CDR3 region has 19 residues. Germline CDR1 SGHAT, CDR2 FQNNGV.